This TCR beta chain was captured by sequencing in a study of shared clonotypes between healthy human individuals. Both subsets, CD45RA+ naive and CD45RA-negative memory, were split from the CD4+ cells. This clone showed up just a few times. The antigen is not known. Study outcomes and limitations: Of the naive CD4 clonotypes, 4% to 5% were shared across a handful of donors.

The CDR3 loop spans 15 amino acids. From germline, CDR1 is SGHTA and CDR2 FQGNSA. V shed 1 base and J 5 bases; nucleotides not matched to a gene: 5. TCRdb keeps only in-frame clones here, not all; method: immunoSEQ multiplex PCR. The sample contains under 1,100,000 clones, approximately 80% of which appear only once. This TCR derives from a man between 18 and 35 years old in good health. Some clones in this sample may be carry-over from other donors' samples. Source material: memory CD4+ T cells from PBMCs. Sample subset: CD45RA-negative fraction. This chain connects TRBV7-2 to TRBJ2-1, with 7 bases identical to TRBD2. The CDR3 nucleotides read TGTGCCAGCAGCTTAGACGGGAGGACCCACAATGAGCAGTTCTTC. Its translation: CASSLDGRTHNEQFF.